Described below is a single T cell receptor (beta chain) sequence and its context. This clonotype turned up a few times. Its target antigen remains unknown. It has no much larger one-base neighbor in the sample; base qualities were not kept. Using a constant-region primer and ProtoScript II reverse transcriptase, TCRbeta-specific cDNA was reverse-transcribed from around 500 ng total RNA. The TCRbeta libraries were prepared through three rounds of nested multiplex PCR following a slightly modified ARM-PCR procedure. Multiplex TRBV1-TRBV30 forward primers and a Cbeta reverse primer were used in the first two PCR rounds, each of which was run for 10 to 11 cycles. A final 25-cycle PCR with Deep VentR polymerase added sample barcodes and Illumina adapters. Before sequencing, amplicons of 200-500 bp were gel-purified using a QIAquick gel extraction kit. An Illumina HiSeq 2500 was used to sequence the TCRbeta amplicons with 250-bp paired-end reads. Turning to the authors' computational methods: Reads were quality-trimmed with Trimmomatic v0.33, and paired reads were merged with FLASH v1.2.11 to recover full CDR3 sequences. V, D and J germline segments were assigned to the rearranged TCRbeta sequences using MiGEC v1.2.1b. Clonotype statistics and Shannon-Wiener diversity indices were calculated with VDJtools v1.0.0. Except for diversity analysis, only the 250 most abundant clonotypes of each sample were used in subsequent analyses to reduce sampling bias. Starting from the raw public reads, TCRdb applied fastp trimming at Q25, assembled clones with MiXCR and retained in-frame beta chains. Identical CDR3 proteins give one entry, which carries the most common genes and DNA. It is TCRdb's table, rather than the study itself, that gives the V and J calls and clone size. This sample comprises 90,000 to 150,000 distinct CDR3 sequences, approximately 71% of them detected only once. Around 8.1% of the sample lies in the top ten.

Looking up the germline V gene yields CDR1 MDHEN and CDR2 SYDVKM. The CDR3 covers 19 residues, taking in both the cysteine and the phenylalanine. The retained sequence is limited to the CDR3, 57 bases, with the frame set at the first base. The germline V and J ends show losses of 8 bases and 1 base respectively, and no gene match explains 19 bases of the junction. The data are from a study of tumor-infiltrating lymphocytes in primary liver carcinoma (dated by TCRdb to between 2016 and 2019). Turning to the overall study: Of the five patients (three men and two women, aged 30 to 69 years), four had hepatocellular carcinoma and one had combined HCC and intrahepatic cholangiocarcinoma. Samples yielded roughly 3.65 to 7.5 million productive TCRbeta reads; read depth did not differ significantly between tissue types. A total of approximately 35 specimens from 5 patients underwent TCRbeta repertoire sequencing, comprising 25 or so tumor regions, 5 adjacent noncancerous liver tissues and 5 peripheral blood samples. The tumors of the five patients were staged as T1-T3 N0M0, with maximum diameters ranging from roughly 4 to 10 cm. Repertoires from technical replicates were highly reproducible, with mean shared-clone rates approximately 0.9 and correlation coefficients above 0.95. For each liver tumor, the study sampled five regions along with adjacent normal tissue and blood, and applied TCRbeta repertoire sequencing, expression microarrays and whole-exome sequencing.

Total RNA and DNA were co-extracted from roughly 20-30 mg of bulk tissue with the AllPrep DNA/RNA mini kit, without cell sorting. Between late 2015 and early 2016, a handful of patients in China with histopathologically diagnosed primary liver carcinoma had surgical resection. At the time of sampling, the patients were treatment-naive and had chronic HBV infection. Fresh tumor and adjacent tissue pieces were bisected; one half was stored in RNAlater at -80°C, the other sent for histology. What the work shows at the level of the full study, not this receptor alone: Since the samples were bulk and unsorted, there was no way to compare CD4+ and CD8+ T cell repertoires. With just 4 or 5 patients in the study, the authors point out that the findings should be validated in a larger study. The top 250 clones accounted for a significantly greater share of the repertoire in tumors than in blood (p = 0.039). Only the TCR beta chain was sequenced, so true repertoire diversity is likely underestimated because unpaired alpha chains were not captured. Repertoire overlap was found to be higher between tumor regions (mean about 36%) than between tumor-adjacent (around 17%) or tumor-blood (14%) pairs, consistent with antigen-driven expansion.

The sequence joins TRBV28 to TRBJ2-2, with 7 bases aligning to TRBD2. This sequence originates from an older woman with primary liver carcinoma and hepatitis B virus infection. Sequencing was done on a sample of tumor-adjacent normal liver tissue. The nucleotide sequence is TGTGCCAGCCTCTGGTGGGAGGGAACCAAAGAGCAGAACACCGGGGAGCTGTTTTTT. Its coded protein is CASLWWEGTKEQNTGELFF.